This T cell receptor beta chain was recovered during a study of breast tumors, draining lymph nodes, adjacent tissues. About this clonotype: Its cognate antigen is unknown.

Points from the study as a whole: Compared with basal-like, luminal-like tumors shared significantly more repertoire with nontumor tissue. Tumor TCR diversity was below lymph nodes but above nontumor tissue.

Samples came from axillary lymph nodes draining the breast cancer. Via MiXCR, TCRdb re-called the multiplex PCR reads, giving one row per CDR3 protein. Altogether approximately 190,000 distinct CDR3 sequences are present, approximately 31% being singletons, with the ten largest covering over 4%. The source is a female donor with breast cancer. Some clones in this sample may be carry-over from other donors' samples. The sequenced sample consisted of axillary lymph node tissue.

The CDR3 DNA reads as TGTGCCAGCAGCCCAGGCGACAGCGATACGCAGTATTTT. The encoded protein is CASSPGDSDTQYF. The chain joins TRBV7-9 to TRBJ2-3, with D possibly being TRBD1 (5 bases). This CDR3 is 13 amino acids long. Germline V gene sequence: CDR1 SEHNR, CDR2 FQNEAQ (reference sequence). Trimming cost V 5 bases and J 6 bases, with 12 bases left between them.